Listed below are T cell receptor beta chains from one sample, sequenced in a study of neurological immune-mediated disorders. One entry per CDR3 protein, called by TCRdb with MiXCR from the 5' RACE reads. Of about 48,000 distinct CDR3 sequences in the sample, around 1.9% are singletons; the top ten hold approximately 2.1%. Sequenced: PBMCs. The receptor source for this set is a woman aged 40 to 55 with multiple sclerosis. Both conserved end residues are part of each CDR3. Each record gives: clone size, D gene, J gene, V gene, CDR3 protein, CDR3 DNA. D genes are given only for firm matches. Clone size is not always given. Where it is, it says once, few, many or a class for expanded clones.

many - TRBJ2-7 TRBV20-1 CSARDWDNYYEQYF TGCAGTGCTAGAGACTGGGACAACTACTACGAGCAGTACTTC
- - TRBJ1-1 TRBV10-3 CAISEEGISMNTEAFF TGTGCCATCAGTGAGGAAGGGATATCTATGAACACTGAAGCTTTCTTT
many - TRBJ2-3 TRBV5-1 CASSLFGTQYF TGCGCCAGCAGCTTGTTTGGCACGCAGTATTTT
many - TRBJ2-7 TRBV7-6 CASSSGATYEQYF TGTGCCAGCAGCTCTGGCGCTACCTACGAGCAGTACTTC
many - TRBJ1-3 TRBV5-1 CASSLGSGNTIYF TGCGCCAGCAGCTTGGGATCTGGAAACACCATATATTTT
many - TRBJ2-1 TRBV5-1 CASRLGGATFSEQFF TGCGCCAGCAGACTAGGGGGGGCCACGTTCAGTGAGCAGTTCTTC
many TRBD1 TRBJ1-1 TRBV5-1 CASSHPGPGGEAFF TGCGCCAGCAGCCACCCGGGGCCAGGGGGTGAAGCTTTCTTT
many - TRBJ1-1 TRBV3-1 CASSHPGQLNTEAFF TGTGCCAGCAGCCATCCCGGACAGTTGAACACTGAAGCTTTCTTT
many TRBD1 TRBJ1-1 TRBV20-1 CRPDRGGRNTEAFF TGCAGGCCGGACAGGGGCGGAAGGAACACTGAAGCTTTCTTT
many - TRBJ2-3 TRBV12-3/TRBV12-4 CASLSTDTQYF TGTGCCAGCCTTAGCACAGATACGCAGTATTTT
many - TRBJ2-3 TRBV29-1 CSVSDPAADTQYF TGCAGCGTTTCGGACCCGGCCGCAGATACGCAGTATTTT
many TRBD1 TRBJ1-1 TRBV6-6 CASSYPGGGTEAFF TGTGCCAGCAGTTACCCAGGGGGCGGCACTGAAGCTTTCTTT
many - TRBJ1-5 TRBV2 CASSEMSWGAGNQPQHF TGTGCCAGCAGTGAAATGTCTTGGGGGGCTGGCAATCAGCCCCAGCATTTT
many - TRBJ2-2 TRBV20-1 CSARVGQNTGELFF TGCAGTGCTAGAGTAGGACAGAACACCGGGGAGCTGTTTTTT
few TRBD1 TRBJ1-2 TRBV18 CASSPGGTAYYGYTF TGTGCCAGCTCACCAGGCGGGACAGCGTACTATGGCTACACCTTC
many - TRBJ2-3 TRBV11-3 CASSYDGSDTQYF TGTGCCAGCAGCTACGACGGTTCCGATACGCAGTATTTT
many - TRBJ1-1 TRBV10-3 CAIGAGERTEAFF TGTGCCATCGGAGCAGGGGAAAGAACTGAAGCTTTCTTT
many - TRBJ1-3 TRBV15 CATSRHSGNTIYF TGTGCCACCAGCAGACACTCTGGAAACACCATATATTTT
many TRBD1 TRBJ1-3 TRBV5-1 CASSGTGTGVGNTIYF TGCGCCAGCAGCGGAACCGGGACAGGGGTTGGAAACACCATATATTTT
many - TRBJ1-6 TRBV20-1 CSAPDRTNSPLHF TGCAGTGCTCCTGACCGGACTAATTCACCCCTCCACTTT
many TRBD1 TRBJ2-3 TRBV27 CASRDSPADTQYF TGTGCCAGTCGGGACAGTCCCGCAGATACGCAGTATTTT
many TRBD2 TRBJ2-3 TRBV3-1 CASSQASLAGEDTQYF TGTGCCAGCAGCCAAGCGTCGCTAGCGGGGGAAGATACGCAGTATTTT
many TRBD1 TRBJ2-7 TRBV20-1 CSAGPGQGYYEQYF TGCAGTGCCGGCCCGGGACAGGGATATTACGAGCAGTACTTC
many TRBD1 TRBJ1-1 TRBV11-2 CASSPGQLNTEAFF TGTGCCAGCAGCCCGGGACAGCTGAACACTGAAGCTTTCTTT
many - TRBJ2-1 TRBV6-6 CASSYVGPREQFF TGTGCCAGCAGTTACGTGGGACCCCGGGAGCAGTTCTTC
many - TRBJ2-1 TRBV3-1 CASSHLWGHEQFF TGTGCCAGCAGCCATCTTTGGGGGCATGAGCAGTTCTTC
many - TRBJ2-7 TRBV29-1 CSVGTSYEQYF TGCAGCGTTGGAACCTCCTACGAGCAGTACTTC
many - TRBJ1-2 TRBV5-1 CASSLDGTPGEGYTF TGCGCCAGCAGCTTGGACGGCACTCCTGGCGAGGGCTACACCTTC
many - TRBJ1-1 TRBV20-1 CSARVLGNTGEAEAFF TGCAGTGCTAGAGTTTTAGGGAACACCGGTGAGGCTGAAGCTTTCTTT
many - TRBJ2-3 TRBV7-9 CASSPVSSTDTQYF TGTGCCAGCAGCCCAGTATCTAGCACAGATACGCAGTATTTT
many - TRBJ2-7 TRBV5-1 CASSLQGGNYEQYF TGCGCCAGCAGCTTGCAGGGGGGGAATTACGAGCAGTACTTC
few - TRBJ2-1 TRBV6-5 CASSYSDSRWFVEQFF TGTGCCAGCAGTTACTCTGACTCGCGGTGGTTTGTTGAGCAGTTCTTC
many TRBD1 TRBJ1-2 TRBV6-6 CASKNPGQGIYGYTF TGTGCCAGCAAAAACCCGGGACAGGGGATCTATGGCTACACCTTC
many - TRBJ1-1 TRBV3-1 CASSQVSGTEAFF TGTGCCAGCAGCCAAGTATCGGGGACTGAAGCTTTCTTT
many - TRBJ1-1 TRBV5-1 CASSSRDIGRGTEAFF TGCGCCAGCAGCTCCCGGGACATTGGGCGGGGGACTGAAGCTTTCTTT
many - TRBJ2-3 TRBV5-1 CASSLVGLDTQYF TGCGCCAGCAGCTTGGTAGGGTTAGATACGCAGTATTTT
many - TRBJ2-7 TRBV11-2 CASSLEGGRSTFYEQYF TGTGCCAGCAGCTTAGAGGGGGGGCGATCCACCTTCTACGAGCAGTACTTC
many - TRBJ1-1 TRBV5-4 CASSNVGSTEAFF TGTGCCAGCAGCAACGTGGGATCCACTGAAGCTTTCTTT
many - TRBJ1-1 TRBV12-5 CASRREDTEAFF TGTGCTAGTAGGAGGGAGGACACTGAAGCTTTCTTT
many - TRBJ2-3 TRBV20-1 CSASMPNTDTQYF TGCAGTGCTAGTATGCCAAACACAGATACGCAGTATTTT
many TRBD1 TRBJ1-1 TRBV10-3 CAIRDRVNTEAFF TGTGCCATCAGGGACAGGGTGAACACTGAAGCTTTCTTT
many - TRBJ1-1 TRBV6-5 CASSYSSLNTEAFF TGTGCCAGCAGTTACTCATCTCTGAACACTGAAGCTTTCTTT
many TRBD2 TRBJ2-1 TRBV5-1 CASSLGLAGNEQFF TGCGCCAGCAGCTTGGGGCTAGCGGGCAATGAGCAGTTCTTC
many - TRBJ2-3 TRBV7-9 CASSLAARDPTDTQYF TGTGCCAGCAGCTTGGCAGCGAGGGACCCCACAGATACGCAGTATTTT
many TRBD2 TRBJ2-3 TRBV12-3/TRBV12-4 CASSATSGGHHTQYF TGTGCCAGCAGCGCCACTAGCGGGGGACACCATACGCAGTATTTT
many TRBD1 TRBJ2-5 TRBV5-1 CASSLDVGTGRTQYF TGCGCCAGCAGCTTGGATGTGGGGACAGGGAGAACCCAGTACTTC
many - TRBJ1-3 TRBV5-1 CASSLWGKNTIYF TGCGCCAGCAGCTTGTGGGGGAAAAACACCATATATTTT
many TRBD1 TRBJ2-7 TRBV18 CASSPGQGYPEQYF TGTGCCAGCTCACCGGGACAGGGGTACCCCGAGCAGTACTTC
many TRBD1 TRBJ1-1 TRBV6-2/TRBV6-3 CASRKRQGAHTEAFF TGTGCCAGCAGAAAGAGACAGGGGGCGCATACTGAAGCTTTCTTT
many TRBD1 TRBJ2-6 TRBV12-3/TRBV12-4 CASSRAQGYNVLTF TGTGCCAGCAGTCGAGCACAGGGGTACAACGTCCTGACTTTC